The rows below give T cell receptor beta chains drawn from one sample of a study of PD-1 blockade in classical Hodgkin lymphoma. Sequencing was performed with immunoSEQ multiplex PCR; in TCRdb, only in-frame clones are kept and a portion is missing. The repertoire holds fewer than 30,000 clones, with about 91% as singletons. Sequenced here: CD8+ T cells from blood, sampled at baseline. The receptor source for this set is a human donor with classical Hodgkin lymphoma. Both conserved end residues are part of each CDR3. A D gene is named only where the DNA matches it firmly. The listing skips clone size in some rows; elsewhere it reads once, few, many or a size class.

CDR3nt: TGTGCCAGCAGTGATGTGGGATTTAGTCAGCCCCAGCATTTT
CDR3aa: CASSDVGFSQPQHF
d_gene: NA
j_gene: TRBJ1-5
abundance: few
v_gene: TRBV6-1

CDR3nt: TGTGCCAGCAGCCGACCGACTAGCAATCAGCCCCAGCATTTT
CDR3aa: CASSRPTSNQPQHF
d_gene: NA
j_gene: TRBJ1-5
abundance: NA
v_gene: TRBV6-8

CDR3nt: TGTGCCAGCAGCTTGGGTTTCTCCTACGAGCAGTACTTC
CDR3aa: CASSLGFSYEQYF
d_gene: NA
j_gene: TRBJ2-7
abundance: NA
v_gene: TRBV5-4

CDR3nt: TGCGCCAGCAGCCAAGAAGGGGGAACAGGGGCGTGGGATGGGGATCAGCCCCAGCATTTT
CDR3aa: CASSQEGGTGAWDGDQPQHF
d_gene: TRBD1
j_gene: TRBJ1-5
abundance: NA
v_gene: TRBV4-1

CDR3nt: TGCGCCAGCAGCCTATCACCGGGGGGGATTAGCAATCAGCCCCAGCATTTT
CDR3aa: CASSLSPGGISNQPQHF
d_gene: NA
j_gene: TRBJ1-5
abundance: NA
v_gene: TRBV4-1

CDR3nt: TGTGCCACACACCAGGGCGACGAGCAGTACTTC
CDR3aa: CATHQGDEQYF
d_gene: NA
j_gene: TRBJ2-7
abundance: NA
v_gene: TRBV11-2

CDR3nt: TGTGCCAGTAGTATAACTCGATACGGGTCTAATGAGCAGTTCTTC
CDR3aa: CASSITRYGSNEQFF
d_gene: NA
j_gene: TRBJ2-1
abundance: NA
v_gene: TRBV19

CDR3nt: TGTGCCAGCAGCTTAGGGCTAGCGGGGGGCTACGAGCAGTACTTC
CDR3aa: CASSLGLAGGYEQYF
d_gene: TRBD2
j_gene: TRBJ2-7
abundance: NA
v_gene: TRBV7-9

CDR3nt: TGCGCCAGCAGCTTGTCGCGGCAGGGGGGATCCTACGAGCAGTACTTC
CDR3aa: CASSLSRQGGSYEQYF
d_gene: NA
j_gene: TRBJ2-7
abundance: NA
v_gene: TRBV5-1

CDR3nt: TGTGCCAGCAGCTCCGACCAGGAAATAGGAGAGACCCAGTACTTC
CDR3aa: CASSSDQEIGETQYF
d_gene: NA
j_gene: TRBJ2-5
abundance: NA
v_gene: TRBV7-9

CDR3nt: TGTGCCAGCAGCTATGACAGGAACACTGAAGCTTTCTTT
CDR3aa: CASSYDRNTEAFF
d_gene: NA
j_gene: TRBJ1-1
abundance: NA
v_gene: TRBV7-9

CDR3nt: TGTGCCAGCAGCTTAATTAGTCGCGTAGAGGAGACCCAGTACTTC
CDR3aa: CASSLISRVEETQYF
d_gene: NA
j_gene: TRBJ2-5
abundance: NA
v_gene: TRBV7-6

CDR3nt: TGTGCCAGCAGTGACGGCGCCTACGAGCAGTACTTC
CDR3aa: CASSDGAYEQYF
d_gene: NA
j_gene: TRBJ2-7
abundance: NA
v_gene: TRBV25-1

CDR3nt: TGTGCCAGTAGCCCTTGGGGGGGGGCCGGAGAGCCCCAGCATTTT
CDR3aa: CASSPWGGAGEPQHF
d_gene: NA
j_gene: TRBJ1-5
abundance: NA
v_gene: TRBV19

CDR3nt: TGTGCCAGCAGTTACCAGGGCTATGGCTACACCTTC
CDR3aa: CASSYQGYGYTF
d_gene: NA
j_gene: TRBJ1-2
abundance: NA
v_gene: TRBV6-5